This is a list of T cell receptor beta chains from one sample in a study of blood T cell repertoires in COVID-19. The method was immunoSEQ multiplex PCR; TCRdb's version includes in-frame clones alone and lacks a portion of them. Among fewer than 85,000 clones listed, more than 60% were seen once. The sequencing sample was made of peripheral blood. These receptors were obtained from a man between 60 and 75 years old with acute or convalescent COVID-19. Each CDR3 is given with its conserved first and last residue. Each record gives: D gene, clone size, V gene, J gene, CDR3 DNA, CDR3 protein. A D gene is named only where the DNA matches it firmly. The size field is filled for only some rows; it gives once, few, many or a size class.

NA	few	TRBV23-1	TRBJ1-5	TGCGCCAGCAGAAAACTCAATCAGCCCCAGCATTTT	CASRKLNQPQHF
NA	NA	TRBV2	TRBJ2-4	TGTGCCAGCAGCGCTCAGGGGGCCAAAAACATTCAGTACTTC	CASSAQGAKNIQYF
NA	NA	TRBV3-1/TRBV3-2	TRBJ1-1	TGTGCCAGCAGCCAAGCAGACAGTCAAGCTTTCTTT	CASSQADSQAFF
TRBD1	NA	TRBV5-1	TRBJ2-2	TGCGCCACCCAGGGGGCTTTGAACACCGGGGAGCTGTTTTTT	CATQGALNTGELFF
NA	NA	TRBV4-2	TRBJ1-2	TGTGCCAGCAGCAATCAGCGGGGGCGTGATGGCTACACCTTC	CASSNQRGRDGYTF
TRBD1	NA	TRBV6-1	TRBJ1-3	TGTGCCAGCAGTGAAGCCGGGACAGGGGCCGATTCTGGAAACACCATATATTTT	CASSEAGTGADSGNTIYF
NA	NA	TRBV19	TRBJ2-2	TGTGCCAGTAGTTCCGGGAACACCGGGGAGCTGTTTTTT	CASSSGNTGELFF
NA	once	TRBV25-1	TRBJ1-3	TGTGCCAGCAGGCACTACGGATCAGGAAACACCATATATTTT	CASRHYGSGNTIYF
TRBD2	few	TRBV5-1	TRBJ2-7	TGCGCCAGCAGCTTGGCTAGCGGGAGGAATGAGCAGTACTTC	CASSLASGRNEQYF
TRBD2	NA	TRBV28	TRBJ2-5	TGTGCCAGCAGTTCAGATAGTGGGACTAGGCAAGAGACCCAGTACTTC	CASSSDSGTRQETQYF
NA	NA	TRBV5-1	TRBJ2-3	TGCGCCAGCAGCGGGGAGATCAGGGATACGCAGTATTTT	CASSGEIRDTQYF
NA	NA	TRBV5-1	TRBJ1-3	TGCGCCAGCAGCGGGAGCTCTGGAAACACCATATATTTT	CASSGSSGNTIYF
NA	few	TRBV2	TRBJ2-5	TGTGCCAGCGGGGGGTATCAAGAGACCCAGTACTTC	CASGGYQETQYF
TRBD1	NA	TRBV5-1	TRBJ1-5	TGCGCCAGCAGCTTTGGGACAGGGCATCAGCCCCAGCATTTT	CASSFGTGHQPQHF
NA	NA	TRBV30	TRBJ2-1	TGTGCCTGGAGGGACGGGGTTCACAATGAGCAGTTCTTC	CAWRDGVHNEQFF
NA	once	TRBV5-1	TRBJ1-1	TGCGCCAGCAGCTTGGGTGAGAGGAGCACTGAAGCTTTCTTT	CASSLGERSTEAFF
TRBD2	NA	TRBV5-4	TRBJ2-1	TGTGCCAGCAGCTTGGGCGCGGGGGGCCGCTACAATGAGCAGTTCTTC	CASSLGAGGRYNEQFF
NA	NA	TRBV7-8	TRBJ2-5	TGTGCCAGCAGCTTAGCGCTTCTAGTTGGTCAAGAGACCCAGTACTTC	CASSLALLVGQETQYF